This T cell receptor (beta chain) was found in a study of blood T cell repertoires in COVID-19. About the research overall: T cells, B-cell-depleted T cells, or PBMCs provided the cDNA or gDNA that served as material.

This CDR3 has 16 amino acids. Germline V CDR1 and CDR2: SGHDN, FVKESK. The ends were cut back, 2 bases at V and 1 base at J, with 12 bases in the middle. Profiled with immunoSEQ multiplex PCR; TCRdb holds only in-frame clones, not every one. The table shows 130,000 or so clones, with 88% occurring only once. V and J are TRBV14 and TRBJ2-1; no firm D call. The sequencing sample was made of peripheral blood. This sequence was found in a man aged 65 to 79 with active COVID-19. CDR3 sequence: CASSQLPLTSYNEQFF. The CDR3 region has the DNA TGTGCCAGCAGCCAATTACCTCTGACATCCTACAATGAGCAGTTCTTC.